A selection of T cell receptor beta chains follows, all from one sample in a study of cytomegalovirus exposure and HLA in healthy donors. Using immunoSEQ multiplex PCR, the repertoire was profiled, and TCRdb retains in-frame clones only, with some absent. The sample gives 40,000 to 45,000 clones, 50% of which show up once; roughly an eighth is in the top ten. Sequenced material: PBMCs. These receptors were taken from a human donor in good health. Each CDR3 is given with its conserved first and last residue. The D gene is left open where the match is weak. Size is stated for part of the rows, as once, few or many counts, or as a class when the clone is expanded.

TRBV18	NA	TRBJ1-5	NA	CASSRDTHSNQPQHF	TGTGCCAGCTCAAGGGACACCCATAGCAATCAGCCCCAGCATTTT
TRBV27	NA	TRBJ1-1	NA	CASSLVSRTAEAFF	TGTGCCAGCAGTTTGGTTTCCCGGACAGCTGAAGCTTTCTTT
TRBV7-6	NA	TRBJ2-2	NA	CASSLAEYTGELFF	TGTGCCAGCAGCTTAGCAGAGTACACCGGGGAGCTGTTTTTT
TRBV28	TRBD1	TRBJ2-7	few	CASSFPGQLYEQYF	TGTGCCAGCAGTTTCCCGGGACAGCTCTACGAGCAGTACTTC
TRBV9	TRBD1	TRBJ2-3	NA	CASSVGGQGALAQYF	TGTGCCAGCAGCGTAGGCGGACAGGGGGCGTTAGCGCAGTATTTT
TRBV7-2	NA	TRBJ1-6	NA	CASSLVRNYNSPLHF	TGTGCCAGCAGCTTAGTCAGGAACTATAATTCACCCCTCCACTTT
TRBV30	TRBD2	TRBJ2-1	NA	CAWSPMYVREGYNEQFF	TGTGCCTGGAGCCCTATGTACGTTCGGGAGGGATACAATGAGCAGTTCTTC
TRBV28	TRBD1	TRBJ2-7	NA	CASSLDRGPYEQYF	TGTGCCAGCAGTTTGGACAGGGGTCCCTACGAGCAGTACTTC
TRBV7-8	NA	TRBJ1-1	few	CASSSGTPRNTEAFF	TGTGCCAGCAGCTCTGGGACTCCGAGAAACACTGAAGCTTTCTTT
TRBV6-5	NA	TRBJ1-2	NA	CASSYSTGVALWGYTF	TGTGCCAGCAGTTACTCGACGGGTGTGGCACTTTGGGGCTACACCTTC
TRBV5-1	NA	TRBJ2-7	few	CASSFTRYEQYF	TGCGCCAGCAGCTTTACGAGGTACGAGCAGTACTTC
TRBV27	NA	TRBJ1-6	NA	CASRPGGVGSPLHF	TGTGCCAGCCGACCGGGGGGCGTGGGTTCACCCCTCCACTTT
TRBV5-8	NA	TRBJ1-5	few	CASSIFRGPAHSNQPQHF	TGTGCCAGCAGCATCTTCAGGGGCCCAGCTCATAGCAATCAGCCCCAGCATTTT
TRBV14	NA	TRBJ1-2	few	CASSQAPVGYPF	TGTGCCAGCAGCCAAGCTCCTGTGGGCTACCCTTTC
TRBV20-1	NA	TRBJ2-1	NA	CSASRNEQFF	TGCAGTGCTAGCAGGAATGAGCAGTTCTTC
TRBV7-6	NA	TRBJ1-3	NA	CASSPTGHTIYF	TGTGCCAGCAGCCCCACAGGACACACCATATATTTT
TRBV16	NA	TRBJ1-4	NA	CASSQWVTENEKLFF	TGTGCCAGCAGCCAATGGGTCACAGAGAATGAAAAACTGTTTTTT
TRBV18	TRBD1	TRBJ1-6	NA	CASSAEGASNSPLHF	TGTGCCAGCTCCGCCGAGGGGGCGAGTAATTCACCCCTCCACTTT
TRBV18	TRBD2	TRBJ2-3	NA	CASSPLAGGTDTQYF	TGTGCCAGCTCTCCCCTAGCGGGGGGCACAGATACGCAGTATTTT
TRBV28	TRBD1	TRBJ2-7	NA	CASTPLGAGGLGEQYF	TGTGCCAGCACCCCACTCGGGGCAGGGGGCCTCGGCGAGCAGTACTTC
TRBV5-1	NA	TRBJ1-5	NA	CASSLSQGPNQPQHF	TGCGCCAGCAGCTTGTCACAGGGACCCAATCAGCCCCAGCATTTT
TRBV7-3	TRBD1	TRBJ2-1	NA	CASGTGGNEQFF	TGTGCCAGCGGTACAGGGGGCAATGAGCAGTTCTTC
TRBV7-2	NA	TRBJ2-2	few	CASSLKVSGTGELFF	TGTGCCAGCAGCTTAAAGGTCTCGGGAACCGGGGAGCTGTTTTTT
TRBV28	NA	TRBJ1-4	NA	CASSHSPGFEKLFF	TGTGCCAGCAGCCACTCCCCGGGTTTCGAAAAACTGTTTTTT
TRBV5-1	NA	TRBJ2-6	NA	CASSLVSGGLLSGANVLTF	TGCGCCAGCAGCTTGGTGTCAGGGGGACTCCTCTCTGGGGCCAACGTCCTGACTTTC
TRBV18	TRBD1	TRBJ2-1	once	CASSPFAPDRVVNEQFF	TGTGCCAGCTCACCTTTTGCCCCAGACAGGGTTGTCAATGAGCAGTTCTTC
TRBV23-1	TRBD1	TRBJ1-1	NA	CASGKDRGHTEAFF	TGCGCCAGCGGTAAAGACAGGGGACACACTGAAGCTTTCTTT
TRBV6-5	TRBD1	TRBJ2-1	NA	CASRAGTGFYNEQFF	TGTGCCAGCAGGGCCGGGACAGGGTTCTACAATGAGCAGTTCTTC
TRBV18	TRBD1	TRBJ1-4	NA	CASSPNDRVNEKLFF	TGTGCCAGCTCACCCAACGACAGGGTTAATGAAAAACTGTTTTTT
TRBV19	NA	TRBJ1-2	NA	CASSTDYGYTF	TGTGCCAGTAGTACCGACTATGGCTACACCTTC
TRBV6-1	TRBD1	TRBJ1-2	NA	CASMGAGGNYGYTF	TGTGCCAGCATGGGGGCAGGGGGAAACTATGGCTACACCTTC
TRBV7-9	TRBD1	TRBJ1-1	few	CASSRTTVPGQGRSTEAFF	TGTGCCAGCAGCCGAACTACAGTCCCGGGACAGGGTCGTTCAACTGAAGCTTTCTTT
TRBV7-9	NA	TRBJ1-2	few	CASSPTRVNYGYTF	TGTGCCAGCAGCCCAACCAGGGTGAACTATGGCTACACCTTC
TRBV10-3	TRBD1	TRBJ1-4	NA	CAISARTGVQSGEKLFF	TGTGCCATCAGTGCACGGACAGGGGTTCAATCTGGTGAAAAACTGTTTTTT
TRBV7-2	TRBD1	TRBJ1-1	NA	CASSLQTGASTEAFF	TGTGCCAGCAGCCTCCAGACAGGGGCTAGCACTGAAGCTTTCTTT
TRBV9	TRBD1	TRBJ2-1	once	CASSPQQGAGNEQFF	TGTGCCAGCAGCCCCCAACAGGGGGCCGGCAATGAGCAGTTCTTC
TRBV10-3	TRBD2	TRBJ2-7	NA	CASGLDKGYYEQYF	TGTGCCTCGGGACTAGATAAAGGGTACTACGAGCAGTACTTC
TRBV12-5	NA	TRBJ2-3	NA	CASARDLATDTQYF	TGTGCTAGTGCCCGGGACTTGGCCACAGATACGCAGTATTTT
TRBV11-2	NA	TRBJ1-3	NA	CASSLVRLAGNTIYF	TGTGCCAGCAGCTTAGTGAGGTTGGCTGGAAACACCATATATTTT
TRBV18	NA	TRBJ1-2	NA	CASSPPADYYGYTF	TGTGCCAGCTCACCACCGGCAGATTACTATGGCTACACCTTC
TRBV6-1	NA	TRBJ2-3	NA	CASRLQGGTDTQYF	TGTGCCAGCCGGTTACAGGGTGGGACAGATACGCAGTATTTT
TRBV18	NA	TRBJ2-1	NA	CASSSTPGGNHNEQFF	TGTGCCAGCTCATCTACCCCTGGGGGGAACCACAATGAGCAGTTCTTC
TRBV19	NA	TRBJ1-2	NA	CASSIFGSGGAWYGYTF	TGTGCCAGTAGTATATTCGGGTCTGGGGGCGCGTGGTATGGCTACACCTTC
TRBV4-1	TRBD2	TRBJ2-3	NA	CASSPHRTSGITDTQYF	TGCGCCAGCAGCCCACATCGGACTAGCGGGATCACAGATACGCAGTATTTT
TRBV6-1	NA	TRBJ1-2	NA	CASSVREAQGGYTF	TGTGCCAGCAGTGTAAGGGAGGCCCAGGGTGGCTACACCTTC
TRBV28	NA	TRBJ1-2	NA	CASSERDTSYGYTF	TGTGCCAGCAGTGAACGGGACACTAGCTATGGCTACACCTTC
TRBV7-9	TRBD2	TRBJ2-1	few	CASSLGGTSANNEQFF	TGTGCCAGCAGCTTAGGAGGGACTAGCGCTAACAATGAGCAGTTCTTC
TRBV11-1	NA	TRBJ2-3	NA	CASSLNRVIADTQYF	TGTGCCAGCAGCTTAAACAGGGTCATTGCAGATACGCAGTATTTT
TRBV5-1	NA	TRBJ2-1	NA	CASSVGTRDGEQFF	TGCGCCAGCAGCGTAGGCACGAGGGATGGTGAGCAGTTCTTC
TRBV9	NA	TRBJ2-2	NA	CASSVDKTGELFF	TGTGCCAGCAGCGTAGACAAAACCGGGGAGCTGTTTTTT
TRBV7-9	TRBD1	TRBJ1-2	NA	CASSPSGTGGYTF	TGTGCCAGCAGCCCATCTGGGACAGGGGGCTACACCTTC
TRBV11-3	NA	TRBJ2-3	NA	CASSLDRGSTDTQYF	TGTGCCAGCAGCTTAGACCGCGGTAGCACAGATACGCAGTATTTT
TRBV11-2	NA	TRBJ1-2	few	CASSRSDSSYGYTF	TGTGCCAGCAGCCGCTCGGACAGCTCTTATGGCTACACCTTC
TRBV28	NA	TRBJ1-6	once	CASSFPIVEDNSPLHF	TGTGCCAGCAGTTTCCCCATTGTGGAGGATAATTCACCCCTCCACTTT
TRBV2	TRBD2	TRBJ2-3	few	CASTLGGAGTDTQYF	TGTGCCAGCACCCTCGGGGGGGCTGGGACAGATACGCAGTATTTT
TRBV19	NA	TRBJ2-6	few	CASSIGQTSGANVLTF	TGTGCCAGTAGTATCGGACAGACCTCTGGGGCCAACGTCCTGACTTTC
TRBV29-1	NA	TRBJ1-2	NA	CSVERDTSQLYGSYGYTF	TGCAGCGTTGAACGTGACACATCTCAACTATATGGGAGCTATGGCTACACCTTC
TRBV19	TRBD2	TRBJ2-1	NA	CASSIGGGAGNEQFF	TGTGCCAGTAGTATAGGGGGAGGGGCTGGCAATGAGCAGTTCTTC